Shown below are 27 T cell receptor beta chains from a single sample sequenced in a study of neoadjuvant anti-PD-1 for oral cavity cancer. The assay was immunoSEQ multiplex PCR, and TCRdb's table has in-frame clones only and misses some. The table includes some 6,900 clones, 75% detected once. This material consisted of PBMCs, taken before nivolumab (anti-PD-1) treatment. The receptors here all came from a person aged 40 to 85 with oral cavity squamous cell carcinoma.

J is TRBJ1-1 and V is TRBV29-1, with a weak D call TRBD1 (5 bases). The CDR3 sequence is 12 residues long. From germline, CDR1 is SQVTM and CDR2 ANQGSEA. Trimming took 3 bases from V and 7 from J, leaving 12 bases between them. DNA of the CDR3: TGCAGCGTTGATCTGGGGGATAATGAAGCTTTCTTT. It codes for CSVDLGDNEAFF.

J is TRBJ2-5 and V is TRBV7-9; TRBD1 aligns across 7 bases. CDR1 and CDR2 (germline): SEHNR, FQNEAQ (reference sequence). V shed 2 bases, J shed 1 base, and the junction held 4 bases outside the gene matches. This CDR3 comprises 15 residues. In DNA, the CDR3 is TGTGCCAGCAGCTTACGACAGGGCCGCCAAGAGACCCAGTACTTC. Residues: CASSLRQGRQETQYF.

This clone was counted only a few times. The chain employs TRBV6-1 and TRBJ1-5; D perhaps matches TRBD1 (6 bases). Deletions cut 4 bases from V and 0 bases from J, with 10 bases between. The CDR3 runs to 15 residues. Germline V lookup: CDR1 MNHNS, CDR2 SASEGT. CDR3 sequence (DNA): TGTGCCAGCAGTGTGTCAGGGGATAGCAATCAGCCCCAGCATTTT. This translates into CASSVSGDSNQPQHF.

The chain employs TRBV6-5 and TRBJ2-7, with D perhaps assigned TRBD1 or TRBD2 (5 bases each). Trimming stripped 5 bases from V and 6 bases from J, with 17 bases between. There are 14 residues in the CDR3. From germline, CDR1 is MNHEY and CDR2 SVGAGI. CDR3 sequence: CASSRPGPKAEQYF. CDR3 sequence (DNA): TGTGCCAGCAGTCGACCGGGACCCAAAGCCGAGCAGTACTTC.

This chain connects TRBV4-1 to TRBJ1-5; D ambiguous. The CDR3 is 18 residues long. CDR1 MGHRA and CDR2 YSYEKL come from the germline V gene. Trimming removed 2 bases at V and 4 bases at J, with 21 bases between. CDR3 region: CASSQNIYGGANNQPQHF. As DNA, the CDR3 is TGCGCCAGCAGCCAAAATATCTATGGTGGAGCGAATAATCAGCCCCAGCATTTT.

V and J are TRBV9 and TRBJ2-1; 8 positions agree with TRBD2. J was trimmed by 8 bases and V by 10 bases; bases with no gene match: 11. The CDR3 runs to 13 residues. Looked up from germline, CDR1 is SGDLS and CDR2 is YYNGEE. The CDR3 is CASTGGTMDEQFF. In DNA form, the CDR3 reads TGTGCCTCAACGGGGGGGACGATGGATGAGCAGTTCTTC.

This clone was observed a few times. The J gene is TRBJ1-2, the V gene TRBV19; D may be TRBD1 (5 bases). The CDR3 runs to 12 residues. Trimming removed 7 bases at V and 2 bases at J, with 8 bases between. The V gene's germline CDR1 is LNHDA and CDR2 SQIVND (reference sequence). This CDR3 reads CASKEGNYGYTF. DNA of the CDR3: TGTGCCAGTAAAGAGGGGAACTATGGCTACACCTTC.

The CDR3 region is CASSEARGGTEAFF. For the CDR3, the DNA is TGTGCCAGTAGTGAGGCGAGGGGGGGGACTGAAGCTTTCTTT. V usage is TRBV19 and J usage is TRBJ1-1; D is possibly TRBD1 (6 bases). Trimming stripped 5 bases from V and 5 bases from J, with 15 bases between. This CDR3 spans 14 amino acids. The V gene's germline CDR1 is LNHDA and CDR2 SQIVND (reference sequence).

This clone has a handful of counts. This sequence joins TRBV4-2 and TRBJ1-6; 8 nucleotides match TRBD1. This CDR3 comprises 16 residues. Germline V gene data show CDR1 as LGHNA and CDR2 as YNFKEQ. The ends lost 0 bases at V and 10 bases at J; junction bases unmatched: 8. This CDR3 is CASSQDPQGARSPLHF. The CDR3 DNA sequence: TGTGCCAGCAGCCAAGATCCCCAGGGGGCGCGATCACCCCTCCACTTT.

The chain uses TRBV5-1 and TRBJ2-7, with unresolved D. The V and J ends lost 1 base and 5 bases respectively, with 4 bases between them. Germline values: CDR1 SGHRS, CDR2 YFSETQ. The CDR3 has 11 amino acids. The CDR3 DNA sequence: TGCGCCAGCAGCTTGTTAGACGAGCAGTACTTC. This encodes CASSLLDEQYF.

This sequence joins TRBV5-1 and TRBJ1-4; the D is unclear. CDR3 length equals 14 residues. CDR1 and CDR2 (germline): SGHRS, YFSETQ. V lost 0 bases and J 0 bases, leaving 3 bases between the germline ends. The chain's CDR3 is CASSLESTNEKLFF. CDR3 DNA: TGCGCCAGCAGCTTGGAGTCAACTAATGAAAAACTGTTTTTT. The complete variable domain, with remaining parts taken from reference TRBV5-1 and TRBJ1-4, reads KAGVTQTPRYLIKTRGQQVTLSCSPISGHRSVSWYQQTPGQGLQFLFEYFSETQRNKGNFPGRFSGRQFSNSRSEMNVSTLELGDSALYLCASSLESTNEKLFFGSGTQLSVL.

The CDR3 coding sequence is TGTGCCAGCAGCGTAGGGGGTCAGCCCCAGCATTTT. Amino acids: CASSVGGQPQHF. V usage is TRBV7-2 and J usage is TRBJ1-5, with a weak D call TRBD1 (6 bases). Trimming left V 5 bases short and J 6 bases short, with 8 bases between. The CDR3 extends over 12 amino acids. The germline CDR1 and CDR2 sequences are SGHTA and FQGNSA.

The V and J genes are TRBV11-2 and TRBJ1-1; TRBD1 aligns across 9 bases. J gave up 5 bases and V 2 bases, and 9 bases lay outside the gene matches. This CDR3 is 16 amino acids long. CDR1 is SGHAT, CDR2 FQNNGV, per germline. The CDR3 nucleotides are TGTGCCAGCAGCTTATCTGTGCGGACAGGGGTTACTGAAGCTTTCTTT. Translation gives CASSLSVRTGVTEAFF.

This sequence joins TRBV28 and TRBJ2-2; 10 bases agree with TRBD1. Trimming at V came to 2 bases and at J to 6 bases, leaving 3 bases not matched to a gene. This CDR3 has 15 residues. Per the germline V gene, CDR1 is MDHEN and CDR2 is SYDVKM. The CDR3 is CASSLGTGVSGELFF. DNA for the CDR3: TGTGCCAGCAGTTTAGGGACAGGGGTATCCGGGGAGCTGTTTTTT.

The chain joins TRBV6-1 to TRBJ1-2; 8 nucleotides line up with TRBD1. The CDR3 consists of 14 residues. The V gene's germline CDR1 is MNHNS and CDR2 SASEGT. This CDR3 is CAVGGTGSLDGYTF. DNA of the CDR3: TGTGCAGTTGGGGGGACAGGATCCCTAGATGGCTACACCTTC.

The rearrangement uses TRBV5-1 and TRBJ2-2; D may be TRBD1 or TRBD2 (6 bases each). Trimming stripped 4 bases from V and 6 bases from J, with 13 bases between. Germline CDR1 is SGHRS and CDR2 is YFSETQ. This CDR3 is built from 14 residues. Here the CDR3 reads CASSGGLIAGELFF. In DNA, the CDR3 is TGCGCCAGCAGCGGGGGGCTAATTGCCGGGGAGCTGTTTTTT.

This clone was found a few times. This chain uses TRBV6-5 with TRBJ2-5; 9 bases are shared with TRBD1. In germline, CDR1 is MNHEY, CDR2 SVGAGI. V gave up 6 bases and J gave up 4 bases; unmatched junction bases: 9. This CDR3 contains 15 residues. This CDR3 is CASSTLTGGIETQYF. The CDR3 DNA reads TGTGCCAGCAGCACCCTTACAGGGGGCATAGAGACCCAGTACTTC.

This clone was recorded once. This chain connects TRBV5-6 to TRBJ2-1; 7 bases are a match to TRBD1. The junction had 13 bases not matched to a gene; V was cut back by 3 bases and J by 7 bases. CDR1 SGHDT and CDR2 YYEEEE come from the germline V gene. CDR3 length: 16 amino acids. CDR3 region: CASSSVERGPGNEQFF. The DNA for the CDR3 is TGTGCCAGCAGCTCTGTTGAGAGGGGGCCGGGGAATGAGCAGTTCTTC.

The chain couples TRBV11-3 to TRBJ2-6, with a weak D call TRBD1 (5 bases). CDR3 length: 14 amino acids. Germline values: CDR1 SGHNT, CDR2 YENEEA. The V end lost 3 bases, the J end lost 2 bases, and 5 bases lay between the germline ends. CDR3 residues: CASSLTAGANVLTF. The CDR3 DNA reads TGTGCCAGCAGCTTGACAGCTGGGGCCAACGTCCTGACTTTC.

The DNA of the CDR3 is TGTGCCAGCAGCTTAGTGGACGAGGGCTATGGCTACACCTTC. This gives the protein CASSLVDEGYGYTF. This chain connects TRBV7-2 to TRBJ1-2, with D unclear. This CDR3 region has 14 residues. The V end lost 1 base, the J end lost 4 bases, and 10 bases lay between the germline ends. From germline, CDR1 is SGHTA and CDR2 FQGNSA. Together with reference TRBV7-2 and TRBJ1-2, the CDR3 gives the full variable domain: GAGVSQSPSNKVTEKGKDVELRCDPISGHTALYWYRQSLGQGLEFLIYFQGNSAPDKSGLPSDRFSAERTGGSVSTLTIQRTQQEDSAVYLCASSLVDEGYGYTFGSGTRLTVV.

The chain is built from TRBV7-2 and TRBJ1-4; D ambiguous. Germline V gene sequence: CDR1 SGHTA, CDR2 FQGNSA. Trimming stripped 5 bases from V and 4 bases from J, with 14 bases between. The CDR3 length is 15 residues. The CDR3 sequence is CASSRGSSRNEKLFF. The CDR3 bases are TGTGCCAGCAGCCGCGGTTCCAGCCGTAATGAAAAACTGTTTTTT.

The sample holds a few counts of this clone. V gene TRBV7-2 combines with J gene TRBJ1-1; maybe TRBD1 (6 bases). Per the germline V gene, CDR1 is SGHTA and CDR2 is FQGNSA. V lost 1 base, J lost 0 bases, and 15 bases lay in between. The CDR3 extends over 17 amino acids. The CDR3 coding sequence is TGTGCCAGCAGCTTAGTGGGGGGTGGGACATTGAACACTGAAGCTTTCTTT. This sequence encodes CASSLVGGGTLNTEAFF.

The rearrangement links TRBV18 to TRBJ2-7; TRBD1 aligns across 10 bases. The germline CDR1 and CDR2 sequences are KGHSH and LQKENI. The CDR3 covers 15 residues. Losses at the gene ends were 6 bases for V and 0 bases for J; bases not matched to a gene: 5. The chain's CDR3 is CASSPGTGASYEQYF. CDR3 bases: TGTGCCAGCTCTCCCGGGACAGGGGCCTCCTACGAGCAGTACTTC.

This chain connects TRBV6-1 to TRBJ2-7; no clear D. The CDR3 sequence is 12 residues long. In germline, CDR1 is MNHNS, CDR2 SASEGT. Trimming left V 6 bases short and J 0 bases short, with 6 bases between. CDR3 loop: CASRDGSYEQYF. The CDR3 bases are TGTGCCAGCAGGGACGGCTCCTACGAGCAGTACTTC.

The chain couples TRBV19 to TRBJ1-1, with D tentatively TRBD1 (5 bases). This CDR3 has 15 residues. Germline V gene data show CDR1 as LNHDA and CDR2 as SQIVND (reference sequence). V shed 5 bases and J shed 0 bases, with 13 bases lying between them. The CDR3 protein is CASSGGIALNTEAFF. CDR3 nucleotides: TGTGCCAGTAGTGGGGGGATTGCCCTGAACACTGAAGCTTTCTTT.

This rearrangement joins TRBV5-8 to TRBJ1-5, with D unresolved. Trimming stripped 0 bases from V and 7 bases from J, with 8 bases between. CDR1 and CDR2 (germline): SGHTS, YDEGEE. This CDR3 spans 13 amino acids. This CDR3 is CASSLGIGQPQHF. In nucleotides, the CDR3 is TGTGCCAGCAGCTTGGGAATCGGCCAGCCCCAGCATTTT.

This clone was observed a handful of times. The CDR3 is CASRMGGGLNEQFF. The CDR3 nucleotides read TGTGCCAGCAGAATGGGGGGGGGCCTCAATGAGCAGTTCTTC. The chain carries TRBV27 and TRBJ2-1; tentative D call: TRBD2 (7 bases). Looked up from germline, CDR1 is MNHEY and CDR2 is SMNVEV (reference sequence). This CDR3 spans 14 amino acids. V was trimmed by 6 bases and J by 6 bases, leaving 15 bases between them.